What follows is one TCR beta chain and its context. Its antigen remains unidentified. 5'RACE, which relied on constant-segment primers, yielded TCR alpha and TCR beta cDNA libraries carrying sample barcodes and UMIs. TCRdb used MiXCR to reprocess the 5' RACE reads, holding one entry per CDR3 protein. The data hold about 340,000 distinct CDR3 sequences, with around a sixth observed a single time. The germline gives CDR1 LGHNA, CDR2 YNFKEQ. V lost 5 bases and J 2 bases, leaving 13 bases between the germline ends. The CDR3 consists of 15 residues. These data originate in a study of T-cell memory formation after mild COVID-19. Study at large: For the most part, TCR clusters were specific to one donor.

Study outcomes and limitations: Nothing confirmed that second-wave clones peaking on day 37 were specific for SARS-CoV-2. A balance of CD4 and CD8 characterized clones contracting day 15 to 85, whereas later expanders leaned CD4+.

The J gene is TRBJ2-1, the V gene TRBV4-2, with D perhaps TRBD1 (6 bases). The sequence was collected from a man aged 18 to 29 who had mild COVID-19 (a few samples of this study predate the infection). Cell type and time point are not known. The sequencing sample was made of PBMCs or a T cell subset sorted from them (not recorded which). For the CDR3, the DNA is TGTGCCAGCAGCTCCACAGGGAGTCCCTACAATGAGCAGTTCTTC. This translates into CASSSTGSPYNEQFF.